This is a list of T cell receptor beta chains from one sample in a study of cytotoxic CD8 clonotypes in ibrutinib-treated CLL. Sequencing was performed with immunoSEQ multiplex PCR; in TCRdb, only in-frame clones are kept and a portion is missing. Among roughly 13,000 clones listed, roughly 70% were seen once. Sequenced here: PBMCs, sampled before ibrutinib treatment. The receptors stem from a human donor with chronic lymphocytic leukemia. Both conserved end residues are part of each CDR3. D genes are given only for firm matches. Expanded clones are given a class, and other clones once, few, many or no size at all.

v_call	j_call	d_call	clone_size	cdr3_aa	cdr3_nt
TRBV11-1	TRBJ2-5	-	-	CASSLGEGETQYF	TGTGCCAGCAGCTTAGGAGAGGGGGAGACCCAGTACTTC
TRBV6-1	TRBJ1-6	-	-	CASSPRQPANSPLHF	TGTGCCAGCAGTCCACGACAGCCGGCCAATTCACCCCTCCACTTT
TRBV7-3	TRBJ2-7	-	-	CASSPQGGGATYEQYF	TGTGCCAGCAGCCCCCAAGGGGGCGGGGCCACCTACGAGCAGTACTTC
TRBV20-1	TRBJ2-7	-	few	CSAGLAEQYF	TGCAGTGCGGGGCTAGCTGAGCAGTACTTC
TRBV6-6	TRBJ2-7	TRBD1	once	CASSYLGTVVWEQYF	TGTGCCAGCAGCTACCTGGGGACAGTTGTGTGGGAGCAGTACTTC
TRBV28	TRBJ2-7	-	-	CASSLADRYEQYF	TGTGCCAGCAGTTTGGCAGACCGCTACGAGCAGTACTTC
TRBV11-2	TRBJ2-7	-	few	CASSPDTYEQYF	TGTGCCAGCAGCCCGGATACCTACGAGCAGTACTTC
TRBV9	TRBJ2-7	-	medium-sized	CASSVWGSAVGYEQYF	TGTGCCAGCAGCGTTTGGGGGAGCGCGGTGGGATACGAGCAGTACTTC
TRBV6-6	TRBJ1-4	-	-	CASRPPGSEKLFF	TGTGCCAGCAGGCCCCCCGGGAGTGAAAAACTGTTTTTT
TRBV28	TRBJ1-2	-	-	CASSFGGSYGYTF	TGTGCCAGCAGTTTTGGAGGGTCCTATGGCTACACCTTC
TRBV27	TRBJ2-1	TRBD2	-	CASIPSGPYNEQFF	TGTGCCAGCATCCCTAGCGGGCCCTACAATGAGCAGTTCTTC
TRBV28	TRBJ2-4	-	once	CASSLPEGQAGSNIQYF	TGTGCCAGCAGTTTACCCGAGGGCCAGGCGGGAAGTAACATTCAGTACTTC
TRBV18	TRBJ2-7	-	few	CASSKGEPSYEQYF	TGTGCCAGCTCCAAGGGGGAACCCTCCTACGAGCAGTACTTC
TRBV30	TRBJ2-7	TRBD1	-	CAWSTPGQGAPYEQYF	TGTGCCTGGAGTACGCCGGGACAGGGGGCTCCCTACGAGCAGTACTTC
TRBV7-2	TRBJ1-5	-	once	CASSLEVGRYSNQPQHF	TGTGCCAGCAGCTTAGAGGTGGGGAGATATAGCAATCAGCCCCAGCATTTT
TRBV6-5	TRBJ2-7	TRBD2	-	CASSVLAGGAYEQYF	TGTGCCAGCAGTGTACTAGCGGGGGGGGCCTACGAGCAGTACTTC
TRBV6-6	TRBJ2-2	-	-	CASSYLGPNTGELFF	TGTGCCAGCAGTTACTTAGGGCCGAACACCGGGGAGCTGTTTTTT
TRBV7-2	TRBJ2-3	-	once	CASSLTDTQYF	TGTGCCAGCAGCCTCACAGATACGCAGTATTTT
TRBV7-2	TRBJ1-2	-	once	CASSLGDGYTF	TGTGCCAGCAGCTTAGGGGACGGCTACACCTTC
TRBV30	TRBJ2-7	-	-	CALWGTSYEQYF	TGTGCCCTGTGGGGGACCTCCTACGAGCAGTACTTC
TRBV6-5	TRBJ2-3	TRBD2	-	CASSSKAGGITDTQYF	TGTGCCAGCAGTTCCAAAGCGGGAGGGATCACAGATACGCAGTATTTT
TRBV30	TRBJ2-3	-	-	CAWRGSDTQYF	TGTGCCTGGAGGGGATCAGATACGCAGTATTTT
TRBV2	TRBJ1-6	-	-	CASSEAWGIGNSPLHF	TGTGCCAGCAGTGAAGCTTGGGGGATTGGTAATTCACCCCTCCACTTT
TRBV2	TRBJ2-5	-	few	CASTWQPLETQYF	TGTGCCAGCACGTGGCAGCCCCTGGAGACCCAGTACTTC
TRBV2	TRBJ1-5	-	-	CASSSWLGSNQPQHF	TGTGCCAGCAGTAGTTGGTTGGGGAGCAATCAGCCCCAGCATTTT
TRBV4-2	TRBJ2-1	-	-	CASSQAGAGRFF	TGTGCCAGCAGCCAAGCGGGGGCGGGTCGGTTCTTC